Listed below are T cell receptor beta chains from one sample, sequenced in a study of cytomegalovirus exposure and HLA in healthy donors. Generated by immunoSEQ multiplex PCR, the TCRdb table keeps only in-frame clones and is missing some. The sample holds 110,000 to 150,000 clones, roughly 85% seen once. Sequencing used PBMCs. These receptors originate from a woman in her 30s in good health and CMV-seronegative. The CDR3 runs from the conserved cysteine through the conserved F or W. Fields, in order: clone size, J gene, D gene, V gene, CDR3 DNA, CDR3 protein. D genes are given only for firm matches. Only some rows state a clone size, as once, few, many or a class for expanded clones.

once | TRBJ2-1 | TRBD2 | TRBV7-2 | TGTGCCAGCAGCTTAGCGGGACTAGTCTACAATGAGCAGTTCTTC | CASSLAGLVYNEQFF
NA | TRBJ1-2 | TRBD1 | TRBV19 | TGTGCCAGTAGTCCGGACAGGGGGACTTTTAACTATGGCTACACCTTC | CASSPDRGTFNYGYTF
NA | TRBJ1-4 | NA | TRBV6-1 | TGTGCCAGCAGTAGGACTCCTACTAATGAAAAACTGTTTTTT | CASSRTPTNEKLFF
NA | TRBJ2-5 | NA | TRBV15 | TGTGCCACCAGCAGAGATAGGGGGGGAGAGACCCAGTACTTC | CATSRDRGGETQYF
NA | TRBJ1-6 | TRBD1 | TRBV7-6 | TGTGCCAGCAGCTTAGAAACAGGGGGCTATAATTCACCCCTCCACTTT | CASSLETGGYNSPLHF
NA | TRBJ1-2 | TRBD1 | TRBV27 | TGTGCCAGCAGTGACATTAAACCGGGACAGCGAAAGAACGGCTACACCTTC | CASSDIKPGQRKNGYTF
NA | TRBJ2-2 | TRBD1 | TRBV6-6 | TGTGCCAGCAGTTACTCTTTTACAGGGGGCCCCGGGGAGCTGTTTTTT | CASSYSFTGGPGELFF
NA | TRBJ2-7 | TRBD2 | TRBV27 | TGTGCCAGCAGCCTTGTAGCGGGGACCTACGAGCAGTACTTC | CASSLVAGTYEQYF
once | TRBJ1-2 | TRBD1 | TRBV6-1 | TGTGCCAGCAGTGAAGCGGTACAGGGGTATGGCTACACCTTC | CASSEAVQGYGYTF
NA | TRBJ1-6 | NA | TRBV9 | TGTGCCAGCAGCGTGACGGAGTCTGCTTCACCCCTCCACTTT | CASSVTESASPLHF
NA | TRBJ2-5 | NA | TRBV7-9 | TGTTCCAGCAGCGAAGGGTGGATGGCTAGCCACTTAGAGACCCAGTACTTC | CSSSEGWMASHLETQYF
NA | TRBJ1-2 | NA | TRBV13 | TGTGCCAGCAGCTTAGATACAGGGTATCCCTCCTATGGCTACACCTTC | CASSLDTGYPSYGYTF
NA | TRBJ2-3 | NA | TRBV9 | TGTGCCAGCAGCCCCCAACCCCGGGAGACAGATACGCAGTATTTT | CASSPQPRETDTQYF
NA | TRBJ2-7 | TRBD2 | TRBV5-6 | TGTGCCAGCAGCTTCGGCAGGGGCGGGGGGGAGCAGTACTTC | CASSFGRGGGEQYF
NA | TRBJ2-1 | TRBD2 | TRBV5-5 | TGTGCCAGCAGCGTTTGGGGGGGGGACAATGAGCAGTTCTTC | CASSVWGGDNEQFF
NA | TRBJ1-2 | NA | TRBV9 | TGTGCCAGCAGCGTGCGGCAGGGAACCTATGGCTACACCTTC | CASSVRQGTYGYTF